This T cell receptor beta chain came from a study of beta chain features in type 1 diabetes. Study at large: Healthy donors, compared against patients, showed similar age, gender and cell yields. General study findings and limits: Over-representation of high TCR-expressing cells was a possible consequence of cDNA sequencing. Shortening of TCRB CDR3s, moderate but significant, appeared in all four CD4+ subsets of Type 1 diabetes patients.

Of the isolated RNA, all was reverse transcribed, and so the sequenced material was expressed TCRB transcripts. Mean read depth for stem cell-like memory T cell samples was 950,000 to 1,100,000 reads. The method was immunoSEQ multiplex PCR; TCRdb's version includes in-frame clones alone and lacks a portion of them. The repertoire holds 15,000 to 20,000 clones, around 50% seen once, with approximately 0.4% in the top ten. The CDR3 sequence is 13 residues long. Unmatched junction bases numbered 2, after V lost 6 bases and J lost 1 base. Germline CDR1 reads KGHSH; CDR2 reads LQKENI. On this clone itself: Its antigen is unidentified.

This TCR came from a man aged 18 to 29 in good health. The chain recombines TRBV18 with TRBJ1-1; the match to TRBD1 covers 7 bases. Sequences were obtained from stem cell memory CD4+ T cells from blood. CDR3 nucleotides: TGTGCCAGCTCCCAGGGGGGGAACACTGAAGCTTTCTTT. Amino acids: CASSQGGNTEAFF.